These 23 T cell receptor beta chains originate from one sample sequenced in a study of cytomegalovirus exposure and HLA in healthy donors. Researchers ran the PCR with 60 Vbeta and 13 Jbeta primers. Libraries were prepared by immunoSEQ multiplex PCR; TCRdb keeps only in-frame clonotypes and omits some of them. The table includes about 88,000 clones, approximately 90% detected once. The sequencing input was PBMCs. These receptors all come from a young man in good health and CMV-seronegative.

This clone was seen once. The gene calls are TRBV28 and TRBJ2-7, with TRBD1 matching over 11 bases. V lost 6 bases and J lost 3; bases outside the gene matches: 7. The germline V gene encodes CDR1 MDHEN and CDR2 SYDVKM. The CDR3 has 15 amino acids. The CDR3 DNA follows: TGTGCCAGCAGCAGGACAGGGGGCCAAATCTACGAGCAGTACTTC. Translated, it gives CASSRTGGQIYEQYF.

This clone came up a few times. At one of its ends the junction is not consistent with the germline gene, which may arise from a read error. The rearrangement links TRBV6-1 to TRBJ2-3; TRBD1 aligns across 8 bases. This CDR3 has 15 residues. Germline CDR1 is MNHNS and CDR2 is SASEGT. CDR3 protein: CASSEGAGGTYTQYF. The CDR3 region has the DNA TGTGCCAGCAGTGAAGGGGCAGGGGGCACATATACGCAGTATTTT.

J is TRBJ1-2 and V is TRBV15; 8 nucleotides agree with TRBD1. Germline CDR1 reads LNHNV; CDR2 reads YYDKDF (reference sequence). J gave up 3 bases and V 2 bases, and 11 bases lay outside the gene matches. The CDR3 spans 17 residues. The CDR3 nucleotides are TGTGCCACCAGCAGACCTACAACCGGGACAGGCCACTATGGCTACACCTTC. It specifies CATSRPTTGTGHYGYTF.

This clone was counted between two and nine times. This CDR3 is also generated by other DNA sequences in the sample. The J gene is TRBJ2-5, the V gene TRBV4-3; unclear D gene. The V end lost 4 bases, the J end lost 2 bases, and 8 bases lay between the germline ends. The germline V gene encodes CDR1 LGHNA and CDR2 YSLEER. The length of the CDR3 is 13 residues. CDR3 bases: TGCGCCAGCAGCCGAACAGTACAAGAGACCCAGTACTTC. Its protein is CASSRTVQETQYF.

The chain is built from TRBV6-5 and TRBJ2-7; D is possibly TRBD2 (5 bases). CDR3 size: 13 residues. CDR1 is MNHEY, CDR2 SVGAGI, per germline. Trimming removed 6 bases at V and 1 base at J, with 10 bases between. CDR3 region: CASSGVISYEQYF. As DNA, the CDR3 is TGTGCCAGCAGCGGGGTTATATCCTACGAGCAGTACTTC.

The chain is built from TRBV6-5 and TRBJ1-3, with 8 nucleotides matching TRBD1. The germline V gene encodes CDR1 MNHEY and CDR2 SVGAGI. With 4 bases clipped from V and 2 bases from J, the junction kept 1 base outside the gene matches. This CDR3 has 14 amino acids. The CDR3 coding sequence is TGTGCCAGCAGTTCAGGGGGCGCTGGAAACACCATATATTTT. Translating it yields CASSSGGAGNTIYF.

The chain recombines TRBV4-2 with TRBJ2-3; TRBD2 is a possible D gene (6 bases). Germline loops: CDR1 LGHNA, CDR2 YNFKEQ. Between the trimmed V and J ends, which lost 2 bases and 4 bases, there was a span of 19 bases. This CDR3 region has 17 residues. The CDR3 DNA reads as TGTGCCAGCAGCCAACCCTCAGGGAGGACGGGCCCAGATACGCAGTATTTT. Protein: CASSQPSGRTGPDTQYF.

The genes are TRBV28 and TRBJ2-1; TRBD2 might be the D (5 bases). V lost 5 bases and J 0 bases, leaving 11 bases between the germline ends. The V gene's germline CDR1 is MDHEN and CDR2 SYDVKM. The CDR3 contains 15 residues. DNA for the CDR3: TGTGCCAGCAGTCCTCTAGGGAGCTCCTACAATGAGCAGTTCTTC. Protein product: CASSPLGSSYNEQFF.

This clone has only one observation. The chain couples TRBV6-5 to TRBJ2-7; D perhaps matches TRBD2 (6 bases). Deletions cut 5 bases from V and 5 bases from J, with 16 bases between. The CDR3 length is 14 residues. The germline V gene encodes CDR1 MNHEY and CDR2 SVGAGI. The CDR3 DNA is TGTGCCAGCAGTGAATTTGCGGGAAGCCACGAGCAGTACTTC. This sequence encodes CASSEFAGSHEQYF.

The V gene is TRBV7-8, the J gene TRBJ1-2; 11 bases agree with TRBD1. J lost 4 bases, V lost 5 bases, and 6 bases had no gene match. This CDR3 spans 15 amino acids. CDR1 SGHVS and CDR2 FQNEAQ come from the germline V gene. The CDR3 DNA sequence: TGTGCCAGCAGCACGGATGGACAGGGGGCCTATGGCTACACCTTC. Its translation is CASSTDGQGAYGYTF.

Here the CDR3 DNA reads TGTGCCAGCAGCTCGATGGGGTATAGCGGGAGCGTACGCTACGAGCAGTACTTC. Translation: CASSSMGYSGSVRYEQYF. This chain links TRBV11-1 with TRBJ2-7; the match to TRBD2 covers 9 bases. This CDR3 contains 18 residues. The J segment lost 3 bases and the V segment lost 4 bases, leaving 16 bases of the junction unmatched. Per germline, CDR1 SGHAT and CDR2 FQDESV (reference sequence).

The chain is built from TRBV19 and TRBJ2-7; 8 nucleotides align to TRBD2. Germline V CDR1 and CDR2: LNHDA, SQIVND (reference sequence). CDR3 length equals 14 residues. V gave up 2 bases and J gave up 3 bases; unmatched junction bases: 3. The CDR3 is CASSITSGNYEQYF. The CDR3 region has the DNA TGTGCCAGTAGTATAACTAGCGGAAACTACGAGCAGTACTTC.

The chain combines TRBV5-4 with TRBJ1-1, with D possibly being TRBD1 (5 bases). The CDR3 contains 16 residues. Deletions cut 0 bases from V and 0 bases from J, with 12 bases between. Germline V gives CDR1 SGHNT, CDR2 YYREEE (reference sequence). The CDR3 DNA is TGTGCCAGCAGCTTGGATGGGGGGACCTTGAACACTGAAGCTTTCTTT. The encoded protein is CASSLDGGTLNTEAFF.

V usage is TRBV27 and J usage is TRBJ2-3; D gene ambiguous. The CDR3 has 13 amino acids. The V and J ends lost 7 bases and 4 bases respectively, with 12 bases between them. In germline, CDR1 is MNHEY, CDR2 SMNVEV (reference sequence). This CDR3 reads CASKRSTPDTQYF. The CDR3 nucleotides are TGTGCCAGCAAACGGAGTACTCCAGATACGCAGTATTTT.

The rearrangement joins TRBV7-3 to TRBJ2-1; weak D call: TRBD2 (6 bases). Germline V lookup: CDR1 SGHTA, CDR2 FQGTGA. This CDR3 has 13 amino acids. V was shortened by 5 bases and J by 5 bases, with 10 bases between the two germline ends. The CDR3: CASSARLDNEQFF. The CDR3 coding sequence is TGTGCCAGCAGCGCGCGACTAGACAATGAGCAGTTCTTC.

The chain recombines TRBV11-3 with TRBJ2-1, with TRBD1 matching 8 bases. The V gene's germline CDR1 is SGHNT and CDR2 YENEEA. V lost 5 bases and J lost 6; bases outside the gene matches: 0. CDR3 length equals 12 residues. The CDR3 here is CASSGQGNEQFF. The CDR3 nucleotides are TGTGCCAGCAGCGGACAGGGCAATGAGCAGTTCTTC.

CDR3: CASSLLSTRSRLTYEQYF. The CDR3 DNA sequence: TGTGCCAGCAGTTTATTATCCACTCGGTCTCGTTTAACCTACGAGCAGTACTTC. The genes are TRBV28 and TRBJ2-7; D not resolved. CDR3 length equals 18 residues. CDR1 is MDHEN, CDR2 SYDVKM, per germline. Trimming cost V 1 base and J 2 bases, with 21 bases left between them.

This chain connects TRBV18 to TRBJ2-7; TRBD1 might be the D (6 bases). Germline assignment: CDR1 KGHSH and CDR2 LQKENI. This CDR3 contains 15 residues. V shed 2 bases and J shed 7 bases, with 18 bases lying between them. The CDR3 here is CASSPSTGVMREQYF. CDR3 bases: TGTGCCAGCTCACCATCGACAGGAGTAATGAGAGAGCAGTACTTC.

The chain couples TRBV7-2 to TRBJ1-2; D possibly corresponds to TRBD1 (5 bases). Between the trimmed V and J ends, which lost 5 bases and 5 bases, there was a span of 15 bases. This CDR3 contains 14 residues. Germline V CDR1 and CDR2: SGHTA, FQGNSA. DNA for the CDR3: TGTGCCAGCAGCCCAGGGCTTACCTATTATGGCTACACCTTC. As protein: CASSPGLTYYGYTF. Together with reference TRBV7-2 and TRBJ1-2, the CDR3 gives the full variable domain: GAGVSQSPSNKVTEKGKDVELRCDPISGHTALYWYRQSLGQGLEFLIYFQGNSAPDKSGLPSDRFSAERTGGSVSTLTIQRTQQEDSAVYLCASSPGLTYYGYTFGSGTRLTVV.

The chain carries TRBV29-1 and TRBJ2-5; 10 bases are shared with TRBD1. Matching the DNA end better, TRBJ2-7 makes the J call doubtful. Germline V gene sequence: CDR1 SQVTM, CDR2 ANQGSEA. The CDR3 has 14 amino acids. CDR3 loop: CSVQGQGVTYEQYF. CDR3 coding DNA: TGCAGCGTTCAAGGACAGGGGGTAACCTACGAGCAGTACTTC.

The rearrangement links TRBV11-2 to TRBJ2-3, with a tentative D call TRBD1 (6 bases). The CDR3 is made up of 16 amino acids. Per germline, CDR1 SGHAT and CDR2 FQNNGV. The V end was cut by 3 bases, the J end by 4 bases, with 17 bases between. CDR3 DNA: TGTGCCAGCAGCTTTAACACCAGGGGATGGGCAGATACGCAGTATTTT. As protein: CASSFNTRGWADTQYF.

This clone is a singleton in its sample. The J gene is TRBJ2-6, the V gene TRBV11-2; 13 bases line up with TRBD2. Germline V gives CDR1 SGHAT, CDR2 FQNNGV. CDR3 length: 18 amino acids. The junction had 7 bases not matched to a gene; V was cut back by 5 bases and J by 3 bases. CDR3 nucleotides: TGTGCCAGCAGCGTAAGGACTAGCGGGAGAGGTGGGGCCAACGTCCTGACTTTC. Encoded protein: CASSVRTSGRGGANVLTF. Looking up the rest from reference TRBV11-2 and TRBJ2-6 gives the full variable domain: EAGVAQSPRYKIIEKRQSVAFWCNPISGHATLYWYQQILGQGPKLLIQFQNNGVVDDSQLPKDRFSAERLKGVDSTLKIQPAKLEDSAVYLCASSVRTSGRGGANVLTFGAGSRLTVL.

The rearrangement links TRBV19 to TRBJ2-5; tentatively, D is TRBD2 (5 bases). Germline CDR1 and CDR2: LNHDA and SQIVND (reference sequence). V was cut by 3 bases and J by 2 bases, with 22 bases left in between. This CDR3 is built from 18 residues. The CDR3, as DNA: TGTGCCAGTAGTATTGGGTCAGCCGGACTTCTTCTACAAGAGACCCAGTACTTC. Translating it yields CASSIGSAGLLLQETQYF. Full variable domain (outside the CDR3, taken from reference TRBV19 and TRBJ2-5): DGGITQSPKYLFRKEGQNVTLSCEQNLNHDAMYWYRQDPGQGLRLIYYSQIVNDFQKGDIAEGYSVSREKKESFPLTVTSAQKNPTAFYLCASSIGSAGLLLQETQYFGPGTRLLVL.